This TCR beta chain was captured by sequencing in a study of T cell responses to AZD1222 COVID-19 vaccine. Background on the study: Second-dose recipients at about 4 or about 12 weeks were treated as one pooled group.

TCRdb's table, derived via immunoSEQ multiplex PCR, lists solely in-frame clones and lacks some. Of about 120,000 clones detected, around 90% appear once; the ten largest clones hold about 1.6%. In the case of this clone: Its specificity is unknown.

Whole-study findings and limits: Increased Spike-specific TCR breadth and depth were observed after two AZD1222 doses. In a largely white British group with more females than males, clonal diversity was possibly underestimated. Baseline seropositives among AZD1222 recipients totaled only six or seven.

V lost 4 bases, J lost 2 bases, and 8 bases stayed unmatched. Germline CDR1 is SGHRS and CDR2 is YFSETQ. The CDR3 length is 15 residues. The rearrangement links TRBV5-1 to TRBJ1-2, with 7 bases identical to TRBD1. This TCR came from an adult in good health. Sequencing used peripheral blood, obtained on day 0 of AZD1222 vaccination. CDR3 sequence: CASSLQGSSNYGYTF. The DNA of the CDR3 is TGCGCCAGCAGCCTACAGGGGTCTAGCAACTATGGCTACACCTTC.